These 20 T cell receptor beta chains originate from one sample sequenced in a study of monozygotic twins with inflammatory bowel disease. TCRdb re-analyzed the 5' RACE reads; it lists each CDR3 protein once, without DNA. There are approximately 420,000 distinct CDR3 sequences in the sample, with about 2.3% held by the top ten. The sequenced sample was blood. These receptors originate from a human donor with ulcerative colitis or Crohn's disease, or a healthy co-twin of an affected twin (not recorded which).

The V and J genes are TRBV2 and TRBJ1-4; the TCRdb D gene call, TRBD1, has no DNA to confirm it. The CDR3 covers 15 residues. Per the germline V gene, CDR1 is SNHLY and CDR2 is FYNNEI. The CDR3 is CASSPRGGTNEKLFF.

The V call is TRBV5-1, the J call TRBJ1-5. Per the germline V gene, CDR1 is SGHRS and CDR2 is YFSETQ. The CDR3 has 16 amino acids. CDR3 region: CASSLAIPNGRESQHF.

The rearrangement links TRBV6-5 to TRBJ2-5; as DNA is missing, the TRBD2 call by TCRdb cannot be tested. The CDR3 loop spans 18 amino acids. Germline V gives CDR1 MNHEY, CDR2 SVGAGI. The CDR3 sequence is CASSYSGLAGDYQETQYF.

The rearrangement joins TRBV21-1 to TRBJ1-5; TCRdb designates TRBD1, a call that cannot be tested without DNA. TRBV21-1 is a pseudogene locus. This CDR3 comprises 15 residues. The CDR3 loop is CASSNRDSPNQPQHF.

CDR3 residues: CASSLGLAANEQFF. The gene calls are TRBV5-1 and TRBJ2-1; TCRdb gives TRBD2 as the D gene, but with no DNA this cannot be confirmed. This CDR3 spans 14 amino acids. Germline CDR1 SGHRS, CDR2 YFSETQ.

The J gene is TRBJ1-6, the V gene TRBV7-9; absent DNA, TCRdb's TRBD1 call cannot be checked. The CDR3 consists of 15 residues. Germline V gene lookup returns CDR1 SEHNR and CDR2 FQNEAQ (reference sequence). The CDR3 sequence is CASSLGQHYNSPLHF.

The genes are TRBV5-5 and TRBJ1-4; TCRdb gives TRBD1 as the D gene, but with no DNA this cannot be confirmed. The CDR3 covers 15 residues. Germline CDR1 reads SGHKS; CDR2 reads YYEKEE (reference sequence). The CDR3 sequence is CASSFSGLPNEKLFF.

The chain links TRBV6-6 to TRBJ2-1. Germline V gene sequence: CDR1 MNHNY, CDR2 SVGAGI (reference sequence). The CDR3 has 11 amino acids. CDR3 in amino acids: CAAGWDNEQFF.

The V and J genes are TRBV10-3 and TRBJ2-3. The CDR3 covers 11 residues. Germline values: CDR1 ENHRY, CDR2 SYGVKD. The CDR3 loop is CAISDGDTQYF.

The genes are TRBV9 and TRBJ2-4. Germline V CDR1 and CDR2: SGDLS, YYNGEE. The CDR3 loop spans 14 amino acids. The CDR3 sequence: CASSVGLGKNIQYF.

The rearrangement uses TRBV20-1 and TRBJ2-7. The CDR3 runs to 13 residues. The germline V gene encodes CDR1 DFQATT and CDR2 SNEGSKA (reference sequence). CDR3 region: CIRKSKSSYEQYF.

Here the CDR3 reads CASSLVLGGITDTQYF. This chain links TRBV4-3 with TRBJ2-3; TCRdb returns TRBD2, unconfirmable since there is no DNA. Per germline, CDR1 LGHNA and CDR2 YSLEER. This CDR3 is 16 amino acids long.

The V gene is TRBV5-1, the J gene TRBJ2-5; the D call of TRBD1 rests on TCRdb alone, since no DNA is present to check it. Germline CDR1 and CDR2: SGHRS and YFSETQ. This CDR3 comprises 15 residues. The CDR3 loop reads CASSTGQGDQETQYF.

V gene TRBV5-4 combines with J gene TRBJ2-7; no DNA is available, so the TRBD2 call from TCRdb remains unchecked. CDR3 length equals 15 residues. CDR1 is SGHNT and CDR2 is YYREEE in the germline V gene (reference sequence). Here the CDR3 reads CASAYHAGLEYEQYF.

V is TRBV6-1 and J is TRBJ2-2; TCRdb calls TRBD1, which cannot be checked without DNA. The CDR3 extends over 14 amino acids. The V gene's germline CDR1 is MNHNS and CDR2 SASEGT. CDR3 loop: CASSRLWGAGELFF.

The chain has TRBV11-2 and TRBJ2-1; TCRdb designates TRBD1, a call that cannot be tested without DNA. CDR3 length: 12 amino acids. Germline V gives CDR1 SGHAT, CDR2 FQNNGV. CDR3 sequence reads: CASSSTGTPWFF.

This sequence joins TRBV12-3 or TRBV12-4 and TRBJ2-3; TCRdb lists TRBD1, though no DNA is available to test this call. The CDR3 has 15 amino acids. CDR3 sequence: CASSLTGTATDTQYF.

This chain joins TRBV28 and TRBJ2-7; TCRdb outputs TRBD2, but without DNA this stays unchecked. The CDR3 extends over 14 amino acids. The germline V gene has CDR1 MDHEN and CDR2 SYDVKM. This CDR3 reads CASSPIGLAGEQYF.

CDR3 residues: CASSSPGITDTQYF. The chain employs TRBV5-5 and TRBJ2-3; absent DNA, TCRdb's TRBD1 call cannot be checked. Germline V CDR1 and CDR2: SGHKS, YYEKEE (reference sequence). This CDR3 is built from 14 residues.

V gene TRBV20-1 combines with J gene TRBJ1-2. The CDR3 runs 14 residues. The germline CDR1 and CDR2 sequences are DFQATT and SNEGSKA (reference sequence). The CDR3 region is CSARGRTDNYGYTF.